This TCR beta chain is drawn from a study of cytomegalovirus exposure and HLA in healthy donors. With 60 Vbeta and 13 Jbeta primers, the PCR was carried out. The protocol was immunoSEQ multiplex PCR, while the TCRdb copy is restricted to in-frame clones and leaves out a portion. The data contain roughly 130,000 clones, approximately 72% of them seen just once; the ten biggest clones take up 6.5%. The CDR3 has 17 residues. Germline V lookup: CDR1 SGHRS, CDR2 YFSETQ. Trimming pared 0 bases from V and 0 bases from J, leaving 15 bases between. This chain joins TRBV5-1 and TRBJ1-1; TRBD1 is a possible D gene (5 bases). The receptor comes from a woman aged 60-70 years in good health and CMV-seronegative. The sample taken for sequencing was PBMCs. DNA for the CDR3: TGCGCCAGCAGCTTGGCCATGGGAGGGACGGTGAACACTGAAGCTTTCTTT. As protein: CASSLAMGGTVNTEAFF.